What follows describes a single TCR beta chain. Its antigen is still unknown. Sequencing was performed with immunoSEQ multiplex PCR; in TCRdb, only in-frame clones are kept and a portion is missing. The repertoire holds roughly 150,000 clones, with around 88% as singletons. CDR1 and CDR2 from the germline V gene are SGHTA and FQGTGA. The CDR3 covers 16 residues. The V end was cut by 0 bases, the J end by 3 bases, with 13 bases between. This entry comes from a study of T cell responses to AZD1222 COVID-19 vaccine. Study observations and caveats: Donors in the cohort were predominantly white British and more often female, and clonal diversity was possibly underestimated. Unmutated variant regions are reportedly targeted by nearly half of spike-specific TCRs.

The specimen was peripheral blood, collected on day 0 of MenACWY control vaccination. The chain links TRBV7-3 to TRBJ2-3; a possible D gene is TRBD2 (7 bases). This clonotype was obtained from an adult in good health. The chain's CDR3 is CASSLTAGGRTDTQYF. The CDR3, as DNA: TGTGCCAGCAGCTTAACGGCCGGGGGGCGGACAGATACGCAGTATTTT.